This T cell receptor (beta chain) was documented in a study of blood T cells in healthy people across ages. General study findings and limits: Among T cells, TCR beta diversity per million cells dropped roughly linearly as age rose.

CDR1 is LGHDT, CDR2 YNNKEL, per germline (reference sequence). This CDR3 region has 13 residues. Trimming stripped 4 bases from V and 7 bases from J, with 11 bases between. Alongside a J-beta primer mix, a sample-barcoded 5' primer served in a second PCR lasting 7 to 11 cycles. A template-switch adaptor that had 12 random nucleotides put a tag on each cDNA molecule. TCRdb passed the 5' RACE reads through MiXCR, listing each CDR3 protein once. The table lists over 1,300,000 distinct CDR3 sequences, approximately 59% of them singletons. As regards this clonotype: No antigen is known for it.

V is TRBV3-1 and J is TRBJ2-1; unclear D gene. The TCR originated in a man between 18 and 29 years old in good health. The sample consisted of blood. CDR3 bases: TGTGCCAGCAGCCCTTCCCGACGGAATGAGCAGTTCTTC. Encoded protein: CASSPSRRNEQFF.